Listed below are T cell receptor beta chains from one sample, sequenced in a study of cytomegalovirus exposure and HLA in healthy donors. Generated by immunoSEQ multiplex PCR, the TCRdb table keeps only in-frame clones and is missing some. The sample holds 120,000 to 150,000 clones, roughly 80% seen once. Sequencing was performed on PBMCs. These receptors all come from a man in his forties in good health and CMV-seropositive. Each CDR3 is given with its conserved first and last residue. D genes are given only for firm matches. Some rows mark clone size as missing; the rest say once, few, many or name a class of expanded clone.

clone size,J gene,D gene,V gene,CDR3 DNA,CDR3 protein
NA,TRBJ2-6,NA,TRBV4-3,TGCGCCAGCAGCCAAGATAGGGCTGGGGCCAACGGCCTGACTTTC,CASSQDRAGANGLTF
NA,TRBJ1-5,NA,TRBV6-5,TGTGCCAGCAGTTACGACGGGAATCAGCCCCAGCATTTT,CASSYDGNQPQHF
NA,TRBJ2-1,NA,TRBV27,TGTGCCAGCAGTTTATCGCTCTACTACACCTACAATGAGCAGTTCTTC,CASSLSLYYTYNEQFF
NA,TRBJ2-7,TRBD2,TRBV27,TGTGCCAGCACCCCCGGGACTAGCGGGGGGTACGAGCAGTACTTC,CASTPGTSGGYEQYF
NA,TRBJ2-3,TRBD2,TRBV5-6,TGTGCCAGCAGCCTCGGGACTAGCGGGCTCACAGATACGCAGTATTTT,CASSLGTSGLTDTQYF
NA,TRBJ2-7,NA,TRBV9,TGTGCCAGCAACGAAGGGGGAGCCGGAAGGGACGAGCAGTACTTC,CASNEGGAGRDEQYF
NA,TRBJ2-4,TRBD1,TRBV14,TGTGCCAGCAGCCCTCATAGGACAGGCCTAGCCAAAAACATTCAGTACTTC,CASSPHRTGLAKNIQYF
NA,TRBJ2-1,TRBD2,TRBV2,TGTGCCAGCAGTAGTAGCGGGATCGGTAATGAGCAGTTCTTC,CASSSSGIGNEQFF
NA,TRBJ2-7,TRBD2,TRBV6-6,TGTGCCAGTACCGGGACTAGCGGCTACGAGCAGTACTTC,CASTGTSGYEQYF
few,TRBJ2-1,NA,TRBV5-1,TGCGCCAGCAGCTTCGTACGGAGTGACAATGAGCAGTTCTTC,CASSFVRSDNEQFF
few,TRBJ2-7,NA,TRBV7-2,TGTGCCAGCAGCTATGGTTGGAGACTCGGATCTCAACCGGTCTACGAGCAGTACTTC,CASSYGWRLGSQPVYEQYF
once,TRBJ2-5,TRBD1,TRBV19,TGTGCCAGTTTGGACAGGGGCCGAGGAGAGACCCAGTACTTC,CASLDRGRGETQYF
NA,TRBJ2-7,TRBD1,TRBV14,TGTGCCAGCAGCCAGAACAGGGGGTACGAGCAGTACTTC,CASSQNRGYEQYF
NA,TRBJ2-1,TRBD1,TRBV5-6,TGTGCCAGCAGCTCCTATTATGACAGGGCGAGCTACAATGAGCAGTTCTTC,CASSSYYDRASYNEQFF
NA,TRBJ2-1,TRBD1,TRBV2,TGTGCCAGCAGTGAGGGACAGGGGGACTCGAATGAGCAGTTCTTC,CASSEGQGDSNEQFF
NA,TRBJ1-2,NA,TRBV7-2,TGTGCCAGCAGCTTAGTGGCAAGGGGCGGTAGCTACACCTTC,CASSLVARGGSYTF
NA,TRBJ1-1,NA,TRBV18,TGTGCCAGCTCACCAATAATCGGGGGATCGAACACTGAAGCTTTCTTT,CASSPIIGGSNTEAFF
NA,TRBJ1-3,NA,TRBV19,TGTGCCAGTAGTTCCCCAGGGGGAAACACCATATATTTT,CASSSPGGNTIYF
once,TRBJ2-7,TRBD2,TRBV5-4,TGTGCCAGCAGCCTAACTAGCGGGGAAGGGTACGAGCAGTACTTC,CASSLTSGEGYEQYF
NA,TRBJ1-2,TRBD1,TRBV27,TGTGCCAGCAGCGGGACAGCTAACTATGGCTACACCTTC,CASSGTANYGYTF
NA,TRBJ1-6,TRBD1,TRBV4-1,TGCGCCAGCAGCCAAGGACCGGGACAGTATAATTCACCCCTCCACTTT,CASSQGPGQYNSPLHF
NA,TRBJ2-1,NA,TRBV7-2,TGTGCCAGCAGCTTGACAGGGACGGGGGAGGATGAGCAGTTCTTC,CASSLTGTGEDEQFF
NA,TRBJ1-4,NA,TRBV5-6,TGTGCCAGCAGCCCCCAGGGTGCAACTAATGAAAAACTGTTTTTT,CASSPQGATNEKLFF
NA,TRBJ2-5,TRBD2,TRBV19,TGTGCCAGTAGTATCGGGACTAGCGGGAGGGAGACCCAGTACTTC,CASSIGTSGRETQYF
NA,TRBJ2-5,TRBD2,TRBV10-1,TGCGCCAGCAGTAGACTAGCGGGAGGGCAAGAGACCCAGTACTTC,CASSRLAGGQETQYF
NA,TRBJ2-7,NA,TRBV6-1,TGTGCCAGCAGTGAAGCCTTACTTAATACCTACGAGCAGTACTTC,CASSEALLNTYEQYF
NA,TRBJ1-3,NA,TRBV4-2,TGTGCCAGCAGCCAGGGGCCCAGCTCTGGAAACACCATATATTTT,CASSQGPSSGNTIYF
NA,TRBJ1-1,NA,TRBV30,TGTGCCTGGAGTGTACGCAGTGGTGGCACTGAAGCTTTCTTT,CAWSVRSGGTEAFF